This T cell receptor beta chain was documented in a study of T cells in Graves' hyperthyroidism and ophthalmopathy. In the study overall: The authors collected peripheral blood at initial diagnosis, before any treatment.

Regions amplified from RNA transcripts were the TCR beta CDR3 regions. The HTBI set primed first-round TCR CDR3 RT-PCR. A single record per CDR3 protein comes from TCRdb applying MiXCR to the multiplex PCR reads. The sample shows hundreds of thousands of distinct CDR3 sequences, about 14% of them seen only once. Pregnant or lactating patients were excluded, as were those with uncontrolled infection or other autoimmune disease. The diagnostic basis comprised clinical symptoms, serum thyroxine and TRAb, thyroid ultrasound and orbital computed tomography. This CDR3 has 15 amino acids. Germline V gene lookup returns CDR1 SGHVS and CDR2 FNYEAQ. Trimming stripped 0 bases from V and 3 bases from J, with 12 bases between. This clonotype was picked up a small number of times.

The sequence was collected from a woman between 40 and 50 years old with Graves' ophthalmopathy. The rearrangement links TRBV7-6 to TRBJ2-7; D gene uncertain. The sequencing sample was made of blood. This CDR3 reads CASSLAPLGIYEQYF. The DNA for the CDR3 is TGTGCCAGCAGCTTAGCGCCCTTGGGTATCTACGAGCAGTACTTC. Drawing the rest from reference TRBV7-6 and TRBJ2-7, the complete variable domain is GAGVSQSPRYKVTKRGQDVALRCDPISGHVSLYWYRQALGQGPEFLTYFNYEAQQDKSGLPNDRFSAERPEGSISTLTIQRTEQRDSAMYRCASSLAPLGIYEQYFGPGTRLTVT.